This T cell receptor beta chain emerged from a study of T cell responses to AZD1222 COVID-19 vaccine (dated by TCRdb to the early 2020s). Some background on the complete study: AZD1222 recipients with second doses at about 4 weeks or about 12 weeks were pooled, because spike-specific TCR depth and breadth did not differ between schedules. A total of 230 or so trial participants underwent TCR sequencing, of whom some 210 received two doses of AZD1222 and roughly 25 received two doses of the MenACWY control vaccine. Trial participants were enrolled into age subgroups of 18-55, 56-69 and 70-plus years, which contained about 150, 27 and 61 TCR-sequenced participants, respectively. The investigation overall reported the following: Nearly half of unique spike-specific TCRs reportedly recognized epitopes outside regions mutated in the B.1.351 and B.1.1.7 variants. Vaccine-associated CD4 TCRs spanned the whole spike protein, with dominant responses in regions 160-218 and 743-854. Because no day 14 peak-response samples were available, repertoires were characterized only after the peak T cell response. In the small 56-69-year group, the increase in depth fell short of significance, most likely because of low power. Most participants were white British and females outnumbered males, and the authors suggested that clonal diversity may have been underestimated. Conclusions about previously exposed vaccinees are limited, since just a handful of AZD1222 recipients were seropositive for SARS-CoV-2 at baseline. After two AZD1222 doses, both the breadth and the depth of spike-specific TCRs were significantly higher than at day 0 and than in MenACWY recipients.

As regards this clone: Its antigen specificity is not known. No base quality information exists; no much larger clone differs at one position.

The time point label of this sample denotes: baseline before first vaccination. Vaccinee samples were obtained from the UK trials COV001 and COV002, which included a single-blind randomized controlled phase 2/3 trial of AZD1222 (ChAdOx1 nCoV-19) in healthy adults. For TCRbeta chain sequencing, PBMC samples from trial participants were taken at day 0 and at day 28 after the second dose. The CDR3 regions of human TCRbeta chains were analyzed by immunosequencing. The paper's processing steps were these. Repertoire TCRs were matched against a reference library of SARS-CoV-2-specific TCRs generated with the MIRA antigen-specificity platform. Breadth was defined as the fraction of unique TCRs that were SARS-CoV-2-associated. Depth was defined as the fraction of total T cells that were SARS-CoV-2-associated. Using the MIRA data, every spike-specific TCR was mapped to the spike region that the TCR reacted to and assigned to either a CD4 or a CD8 class. Log10-transformed breadth and depth values were compared by one-way ANOVA with Sidak's multiple comparisons tests. Not all clones reach the TCRdb copy of this immuneACCESS table, which keeps in-frame sequences only. Checked studies attribute under half of the gap to unresolved V genes and leave the rest unexplained. V and J calls and clone size follow that table, whereas D and trimming were derived from the DNA. The table for this sample lists over 70,000 clones; 85% of them were counted only once. Roughly 22% of the sample lies in the top ten.

The sequence derives from an adult in good health. The sequenced sample was peripheral blood, obtained on day 0 of AZD1222 vaccination.

CDR3 protein: CASSASADTYTDTQYF. The nucleotide sequence reads TGTGCCAGCAGCGCGAGCGCGGATACTTACACAGATACGCAGTATTTT. The chain was built from TRBV11-3 and TRBJ2-3; no confident D gene assignment can be made. Based on the germline V gene, the CDR1 and CDR2 sequences are SGHNT and YENEEA. V gives up 5 bases and J gives up 2 bases, and the segment between their germline ends measures 17 bases. Counted from cysteine to phenylalanine, this CDR3 has 16 amino acids. The DNA shown is the 48-base CDR3, in frame from base 1. Extended through the reference TRBV11-3 and TRBJ2-3 proteins, this CDR3 yields the full variable domain: EAGVVQSPRYKIIEKKQPVAFWCNPISGHNTLYWYLQNLGQGPELLIRYENEEAVDDSQLPKDRFSAERLKGVDSTLKIQPAELGDSAVYLCASSASADTYTDTQYFGPGTRLTVL.